Presented here are 31 T cell receptor beta chains from one specimen sequenced in a study of PD-L1 blockade in urothelial cancer. Measured with immunoSEQ multiplex PCR; TCRdb has only the in-frame clones, and not every one. The sample lists around 120,000 clones, roughly 89% occurring once. The time point here: peripheral blood 6 weeks after treatment start. The sample was PBMCs, taken around atezolizumab (anti-PD-L1) treatment. All receptors come from a man aged 60 to 69 with urothelial cancer.

Note on this clone: At one end, the junction sequence differs from germline, possibly due to a read error. The V and J genes are TRBV15 and TRBJ2-7, with a tentative D call TRBD1 (6 bases). Germline V CDR1 and CDR2: LNHNV, YYDKDF (reference sequence). The CDR3 sequence is 13 residues long. The CDR3 DNA sequence: TGTGCCACCAGCAGAGATTCGACAGGTCTGCCCAACTTC. It specifies CATSRDSTGLPNF.

The V call is TRBV7-9, the J call TRBJ2-1; D is uncertain. V was cut by 5 bases and J by 14 bases, with 16 bases left in between. Germline V gives CDR1 SEHNR, CDR2 FQNEAQ (reference sequence). This CDR3 has 12 residues. CDR3 region: CASSTSAPPEFF. DNA for the CDR3: TGTGCCAGCAGCACCAGCGCGCCCCCGGAGTTCTTC.

V usage is TRBV18 and J usage is TRBJ1-4, with a weak D call TRBD1 (5 bases). Trimming took 4 bases from V and 5 from J, leaving 11 bases between them. CDR3 length: 14 residues. Per germline, CDR1 KGHSH and CDR2 LQKENI. In nucleotides, the CDR3 is TGTGCCAGCTCACTTGACAGCAGAAATGAAAAACTGTTTTTT. Translation: CASSLDSRNEKLFF.

V and J are TRBV7-9 and TRBJ2-5; 8 bases fit TRBD2. V trimming: 5 bases; J trimming: 4 bases; junction bases outside the gene matches: 6. The CDR3 has 14 amino acids. Germline loops: CDR1 SEHNR, CDR2 FQNEAQ (reference sequence). The CDR3 DNA follows: TGTGCCAGCAGCAACACCCGGGAGGGAGAGACCCAGTACTTC. Translation gives CASSNTREGETQYF.

The rearrangement joins TRBV7-2 to TRBJ2-7; possibly TRBD1 for D (6 bases). The length of the CDR3 is 14 residues. Looked up from germline, CDR1 is SGHTA and CDR2 is FQGNSA. V gave up 5 bases and J gave up 0 bases, with 11 bases separating them. The CDR3: CASSTGYHSYEQYF. The CDR3, as DNA: TGTGCCAGCAGCACAGGGTACCACTCCTACGAGCAGTACTTC.

This sequence joins TRBV5-4 and TRBJ2-7; D is perhaps TRBD1 (5 bases). Trimming cost V 0 bases and J 1 base, with 17 bases left between them. The germline gives CDR1 SGHNT, CDR2 YYREEE (reference sequence). The CDR3 spans 17 residues. This CDR3 reads CASSLGGRGARSYEQYF. The CDR3 DNA reads as TGTGCCAGCAGCTTGGGGGGCCGAGGAGCAAGGTCCTACGAGCAGTACTTC.

The genes are TRBV4-2 and TRBJ1-6; D may be TRBD1 (6 bases). The V gene lost 3 bases and the J gene lost 10 bases, with 10 bases spanning the gap. This CDR3 has 13 amino acids. Looked up from germline, CDR1 is LGHNA and CDR2 is YNFKEQ. The CDR3, as DNA: TGTGCCAGCAGCCAGGAGGGGGGGTCACCCCTCCACTTT. Residues: CASSQEGGSPLHF.

V is TRBV28 and J is TRBJ2-3; no clear D gene. The CDR3 totals 13 residues. CDR1 is MDHEN and CDR2 is SYDVKM in the germline V gene. Deletions cut 6 bases from V and 1 base from J, with 8 bases between. The CDR3 protein is CASSTAGTDTQYF. As DNA, the CDR3 is TGTGCCAGCAGCACAGCCGGCACAGATACGCAGTATTTT.

The chain carries TRBV28 and TRBJ1-5; 9 bases are shared with TRBD1. Germline V CDR1 and CDR2: MDHEN, SYDVKM. The CDR3 extends over 13 amino acids. Losses at the gene ends were 7 bases for V and 5 bases for J; bases not matched to a gene: 3. The CDR3 reads CASTGQGYQPQHF. The CDR3 coding sequence is TGTGCCAGCACTGGACAGGGGTATCAGCCCCAGCATTTT.

J is TRBJ2-3 and V is TRBV6-6; 7 bases are a match to TRBD1. The CDR3 sequence is 15 residues long. V gave up 6 bases and J gave up 0 bases; unmatched junction bases: 6. Germline lookup yields CDR1 MNHNY and CDR2 SVGAGI (reference sequence). The CDR3, as DNA: TGTGCCAGCAGCAAGGGACAGACTAGCACAGATACGCAGTATTTT. Its protein product is CASSKGQTSTDTQYF.

The chain links TRBV6-6 to TRBJ2-5, with no clear D. The V gene's germline CDR1 is MNHNY and CDR2 SVGAGI (reference sequence). V was clipped by 8 bases and J by 3 bases, with 13 bases between them. This CDR3 has 13 amino acids. CDR3 in DNA: TGTGCCAGCTCTTGGGCCAATGAAGAGACCCAGTACTTC. Amino acid sequence: CASSWANEETQYF.

V usage is TRBV28 and J usage is TRBJ1-1; no firm D call. Germline assignment: CDR1 MDHEN and CDR2 SYDVKM. Trimming shortened V by 8 bases and J by 8 bases, and 18 bases separated the two germline ends. CDR3 length equals 13 residues. DNA of the CDR3: TGTGCCAGCGGACGGTGGGCGGGTACAGAAGCTTTCTTT. It encodes CASGRWAGTEAFF.

This rearrangement joins TRBV19 to TRBJ1-5; D is perhaps TRBD1 (5 bases). The germline V gene has CDR1 LNHDA and CDR2 SQIVND (reference sequence). V was trimmed by 6 bases and J by 1 base, leaving 16 bases between them. The CDR3 runs 16 residues. The CDR3 is CASRTSGLQSNQPQHF. The DNA of the CDR3 is TGTGCCAGTAGAACTTCGGGACTCCAAAGCAATCAGCCCCAGCATTTT.

The gene calls are TRBV19 and TRBJ2-1, with 7 positions matching TRBD1. This CDR3 region has 15 residues. V was pared by 5 bases and J by 5 bases, with 9 bases of the junction left unmatched. Germline-derived CDR1 and CDR2 are LNHDA and SQIVND (reference sequence). The CDR3 DNA sequence: TGTGCCAGTAGTTTGACAGGGTTTGGGGACAATGAGCAGTTCTTC. It is translated as CASSLTGFGDNEQFF.

The chain recombines TRBV9 with TRBJ2-3; 7 bases match TRBD2. The CDR3 sequence is 15 residues long. In germline, CDR1 is SGDLS, CDR2 YYNGEE. Germline trimming cut 0 bases from V and 3 bases from J; bases unmatched to any gene: 4. The CDR3 sequence: CASSVGAGETDTQYF. CDR3 nucleotides: TGTGCCAGCAGCGTAGGTGCGGGAGAAACAGATACGCAGTATTTT.

This chain links TRBV6-5 with TRBJ1-6; the D gene is possibly TRBD1 (6 bases). Trimming left V 3 bases short and J 7 bases short, with 13 bases between. Germline CDR1 is MNHEY and CDR2 is SVGAGI. The CDR3 loop spans 15 amino acids. CDR3 amino acids: CASSYQGQNNSPLHF. The CDR3 coding sequence is TGTGCCAGCAGTTATCAGGGGCAGAACAATTCACCCCTCCACTTT.

This chain uses TRBV7-3 with TRBJ2-3; TRBD1 might be the D (5 bases). The V end was cut by 5 bases, the J end by 5 bases, with 8 bases between. Germline V gene sequence: CDR1 SGHTA, CDR2 FQGTGA. This CDR3 has 12 amino acids. CDR3 nucleotides: TGTGCCAGCAGCGGGGCGGAAGATACGCAGTATTTT. As protein: CASSGAEDTQYF. Using reference TRBV7-3 and TRBJ2-3 for the parts outside the CDR3, the full variable domain is GAGVSQTPSNKVTEKGKYVELRCDPISGHTALYWYRQSLGQGPEFLIYFQGTGAADDSGLPNDRFFAVRPEGSVSTLKIQRTERGDSAVYLCASSGAEDTQYFGPGTRLTVL.

The chain uses TRBV7-2 and TRBJ1-2; 9 bases line up with TRBD1. V shed 8 bases and J 8 bases; nucleotides not matched to a gene: 24. Germline V gene data show CDR1 as SGHTA and CDR2 as FQGNSA. There are 18 residues in the CDR3. CDR3 nucleotides: TGTGCCAGCCGCCTGGGGGGGCCAGGACAGGGGACGGGCGCAGGCTACACCTTC. Its translation: CASRLGGPGQGTGAGYTF. Full variable domain (remainder filled in from reference TRBV7-2 and TRBJ1-2): GAGVSQSPSNKVTEKGKDVELRCDPISGHTALYWYRQSLGQGLEFLIYFQGNSAPDKSGLPSDRFSAERTGGSVSTLTIQRTQQEDSAVYLCASRLGGPGQGTGAGYTFGSGTRLTVV.

V gene TRBV28 combines with J gene TRBJ2-7; a possible D gene is TRBD2 (6 bases). The germline V and J ends were trimmed by 6 bases and 0 bases, with 18 bases remaining between them. There are 16 residues in the CDR3. Germline V gene lookup returns CDR1 MDHEN and CDR2 SYDVKM. The CDR3 protein is CASSSTGRGNSYEQYF. Here the CDR3 DNA reads TGTGCCAGCAGCTCAACCGGGCGGGGCAACTCCTACGAGCAGTACTTC.

CDR3 region: CASSLGQGGSDTQYF. CDR3 coding DNA: TGCGCCAGCAGCTTGGGGCAGGGTGGGTCAGATACGCAGTATTTT. The rearrangement uses TRBV5-1 and TRBJ2-3; tentatively, D is TRBD1 (5 bases). This CDR3 spans 15 amino acids. The V gene lost 0 bases and the J gene lost 4 bases, with 12 bases spanning the gap. Germline V gene data show CDR1 as SGHRS and CDR2 as YFSETQ.

This clone was observed a handful of times. The V gene is TRBV6-5, the J gene TRBJ1-3; unclear D gene. The CDR3 loop spans 15 amino acids. The V end was cut by 2 bases, the J end by 0 bases, with 8 bases between. Looked up from germline, CDR1 is MNHEY and CDR2 is SVGAGI. The CDR3 bases are TGTGCCAGCAGTTACGGCAGGCCCTCTGGAAACACCATATATTTT. It is translated as CASSYGRPSGNTIYF.

A single count supports this clone. The gene calls are TRBV5-6 and TRBJ2-7; 9 nucleotides line up with TRBD1. The CDR3 has 14 amino acids. Trimming took 4 bases from V and 4 from J; bases not matched to a gene: 6. CDR1 is SGHDT and CDR2 is YYEEEE in the germline V gene. CDR3 nucleotide sequence: TGTGCCAGCAGCCGTGGGACAGGGACTTACGAGCAGTACTTC. This encodes CASSRGTGTYEQYF.

The chain uses TRBV29-1 and TRBJ2-1; 14 bases align to TRBD2. The V gene end was trimmed by 6 bases and the J gene end by 9 bases; junction bases not matched to a gene: 7. CDR3 length: 14 amino acids. Germline V CDR1 and CDR2: SQVTM, ANQGSEA. The CDR3 coding sequence is TGCAGCGTCATGACTAGCGGGGGGGCCCGTGAGCAGTTCTTC. Protein: CSVMTSGGAREQFF.

V usage is TRBV10-1 and J usage is TRBJ2-1, with D possibly being TRBD1 (6 bases). CDR3 length: 14 amino acids. The germline V and J ends were trimmed by 0 bases and 7 bases, with 10 bases remaining between them. Germline V gene data show CDR1 as WNHNN and CDR2 as SYGVQD (reference sequence). The CDR3 spells CASSESSGVNEQFF. The CDR3 nucleotides read TGCGCCAGCAGTGAGTCGTCAGGGGTGAATGAGCAGTTCTTC.

The chain uses TRBV18 and TRBJ1-1; D is ambiguous. This CDR3 is 17 amino acids long. Germline V gene sequence: CDR1 KGHSH, CDR2 LQKENI. The V end lost 1 base, the J end lost 0 bases, and 15 bases lay between the germline ends. CDR3 loop: CASSPQDGGAMNTEAFF. The DNA for the CDR3 is TGTGCCAGCTCACCACAAGACGGAGGCGCTATGAACACTGAAGCTTTCTTT.

The chain has TRBV10-1 and TRBJ2-3; 13 positions match TRBD2. Germline V CDR1 and CDR2: WNHNN, SYGVQD (reference sequence). V lost 1 base and J lost 0; bases outside the gene matches: 7. The CDR3 covers 19 residues. The CDR3 sequence: CASSEFPTSGRESTDTQYF. For the CDR3, the DNA is TGCGCCAGCAGTGAGTTCCCCACTAGCGGGAGGGAGAGCACAGATACGCAGTATTTT.

V is TRBV7-2 and J is TRBJ2-3; 8 bases line up with TRBD2. The CDR3 covers 15 residues. Losses at the gene ends were 3 bases for V and 5 bases for J; bases not matched to a gene: 7. The V gene's germline CDR1 is SGHTA and CDR2 FQGNSA. CDR3 residues: CASSFGRGGRDTQYF. The CDR3 region has the DNA TGTGCCAGCAGCTTTGGCCGGGGGGGCAGAGATACGCAGTATTTT. The full variable domain, rest sourced from reference TRBV7-2 and TRBJ2-3, is GAGVSQSPSNKVTEKGKDVELRCDPISGHTALYWYRQSLGQGLEFLIYFQGNSAPDKSGLPSDRFSAERTGGSVSTLTIQRTQQEDSAVYLCASSFGRGGRDTQYFGPGTRLTVL.

The chain combines TRBV7-3 with TRBJ2-5, with D maybe TRBD2 (5 bases). CDR1 and CDR2 (germline): SGHTA, FQGTGA. The CDR3 totals 15 residues. Trimming cost V 2 bases and J 1 base, with 11 bases left between them. The CDR3: CASSLDGSTQETQYF. The DNA of the CDR3 is TGTGCCAGCAGCTTAGATGGGAGTACCCAAGAGACCCAGTACTTC.

This clone was picked up one time. J is TRBJ1-5 and V is TRBV6-5; the D is unclear. This CDR3 comprises 12 residues. The V end was cut by 6 bases, the J end by 5 bases, with 8 bases between. The germline CDR1 and CDR2 sequences are MNHEY and SVGAGI. The CDR3 sequence is CASRNGDQPQHF. Written as DNA, the CDR3 is TGTGCCAGCAGGAACGGGGATCAGCCCCAGCATTTT.

This chain joins TRBV7-3 and TRBJ1-2; tentatively, D is TRBD1 (5 bases). V was pared by 4 bases and J by 7 bases, with 16 bases between. This CDR3 region has 14 residues. In germline, CDR1 is SGHTA, CDR2 FQGTGA. The CDR3 loop reads CASSSPGLEIGYTF. The CDR3 nucleotides are TGTGCCAGCAGCTCCCCAGGGTTAGAGATTGGCTACACCTTC.

The chain carries TRBV7-2 and TRBJ1-5; 9 nucleotides align to TRBD1. V shed 1 base, J shed 7 bases, and the junction held 5 bases outside the gene matches. The CDR3 has 15 residues. Germline CDR1 SGHTA, CDR2 FQGNSA. CDR3: CASSLVGTGFQPQHF. CDR3 nucleotide sequence: TGTGCCAGCAGCTTAGTCGGGACAGGGTTCCAGCCCCAGCATTTT.